The source of this TCR beta chain is a study of cytotoxic CD8 clonotypes in ibrutinib-treated CLL. Study context: Response samples were taken after a median of around twelve months on treatment, range 6 to 36. When averaged across all of the samples, the counts came to some 250,000 productive templates and 90,000 to 95,000 productive rearrangements.

As for this clone: A read error may produce the germline difference seen at one junction end.

There are 17 residues in the CDR3. The germline gives CDR1 SSHAT, CDR2 FNYEAQ (reference sequence). Assay used: immunoSEQ multiplex PCR; TCRdb lists only in-frame clones, some missing. The sample has more than 110,000 clones, roughly 76% seen once. V is TRBV7-7 and J is TRBJ1-3, with D perhaps matching TRBD1 (5 bases). This sequence was found in a human donor with chronic lymphocytic leukemia. Sequences were derived from PBMCs, sampled after 24 months of ibrutinib treatment. CDR3 loop: CASSLEGSPPRGWPIYF. The DNA for the CDR3 is TGTGCTAGCAGCTTGGAGGGGTCCCCGCCTAGAGGTTGGCCCATATATTTT.